The rows below give T cell receptor beta chains drawn from one sample of a study of T-cell memory formation after mild COVID-19. TCRdb ran MiXCR on the 5' RACE reads and lists one entry per CDR3 protein. The table lists 300,000 to 400,000 distinct CDR3 sequences, around 15% of them singletons. The sequencing sample was made of PBMCs or a T cell subset sorted from them (not recorded which). The source of these receptors is a man aged 18-30 years who had mild COVID-19 (a few samples of this study predate the infection). Cell type and time point are not known. Both conserved end residues are part of each CDR3. A D gene is named only where the DNA matches it firmly. The size entry is marked missing in some rows and otherwise reads once, few, many or a size class.

TRBD2 TRBJ2-3 NA TRBV20-1 TGCAGTGCAAGACTAGCGGGGGCAAGGCAGTATTTT CSARLAGARQYF
TRBD1 TRBJ2-2 NA TRBV2 TGTGCCAGCAGTGAAAACAGGGGCGGATACGGGGAGCTGTTTTTT CASSENRGGYGELFF
NA TRBJ1-4 NA TRBV20-1 TGCAGTGCTAGGGGAGGGGAAAAACTGTTTTTT CSARGGEKLFF
NA TRBJ2-1 many TRBV5-1 TGCGCCAGCAGCAAGGACAATTACAATGAGCAGTTCTTC CASSKDNYNEQFF
NA TRBJ1-2 NA TRBV5-1 TGCGCCAGCAGCCACCGCCCGAGGGAGGATTGGGGTAACTATGGCTACACCTTC CASSHRPREDWGNYGYTF
NA TRBJ1-1 few TRBV4-1 TGCGCCAGCAGCCCTGACCAGGACATAATGAACACTGAAGCTTTCTTT CASSPDQDIMNTEAFF
TRBD2 TRBJ2-1 NA TRBV11-2 TGTGCCAGCAGCTTAATGTACGGGGGGGCCGCCAGTGAGCAGTTCTTC CASSLMYGGAASEQFF
NA TRBJ2-5 NA TRBV20-1 TGCAGTGCTAGAGTGGGGGGGCCTGGAGAGACCCAGTACTTC CSARVGGPGETQYF
NA TRBJ2-3 NA TRBV25-1 TGTGCCAGCACGTCACCGGGTAACTCGAATACGCAGTATTTT CASTSPGNSNTQYF
NA TRBJ2-3 few TRBV4-1 TGCGCCAGCAGCCCTATCGTTGCAGATACGCAGTATTTT CASSPIVADTQYF
NA TRBJ1-5 NA TRBV19 TGTGCCAGTAGTATATTCCCCGCGGGCAATCAGCCCCAGCATTTT CASSIFPAGNQPQHF
NA TRBJ2-7 few TRBV7-9 TGTGCCAGCAGCTTATCTACCTTATTGGGACAGCAGTACTTC CASSLSTLLGQQYF
NA TRBJ2-7 NA TRBV25-1 TGTGCCAGCAGTGAATCCCCCGGTGGGGAGCAGTACTTC CASSESPGGEQYF
NA TRBJ1-1 NA TRBV28 TGTGCCAGCAGTTTATGGGGCACACGGAGGACTGAAGCTTTCTTT CASSLWGTRRTEAFF
NA TRBJ2-3 NA TRBV27 TGTGCCAGCAGGACGGCTCACCTCGATACGCAGTATTTT CASRTAHLDTQYF
NA TRBJ1-5 NA TRBV3-1 TGTGCCAGCAGCCAGGATCCTGGTGTTCAGCCCCAGCATTTT CASSQDPGVQPQHF
TRBD1 TRBJ1-5 NA TRBV4-2 TGTGCCAGCAGCCAAGAGGTGGACAGGGCTAGCAATCAGCCCCAGCATTTT CASSQEVDRASNQPQHF
NA TRBJ2-5 few TRBV29-1 TGCAGCGTTGAAGGGCAGGGCGCAGGGTGGAGGGAGACCCAGTACTTC CSVEGQGAGWRETQYF
NA TRBJ2-1 NA TRBV11-3 TGTGCCAGCAGCCCCAGGCAGGGGACCTACAATGAGCAGTTCTTC CASSPRQGTYNEQFF
TRBD2 TRBJ2-5 NA TRBV28 TGTGCCAGCAGTTTATCGGGGTCGGGGACTAAACAGTACTTC CASSLSGSGTKQYF
TRBD2 TRBJ2-1 many TRBV5-1 TGCGCCAGCAGCTCTGGACTAGTTTACAATGAGCAGTTCTTC CASSSGLVYNEQFF
NA TRBJ1-5 NA TRBV5-1 TGCGCCAGCAGCCCGGGGGGGGGCGATCAGCCCCAGCATTTT CASSPGGGDQPQHF
NA TRBJ2-7 few TRBV11-3 TGTGCCAGCAGCGGGGGCAGCTCCTACGAGCAGTACTTC CASSGGSSYEQYF
NA TRBJ2-3 NA TRBV6-5 TGTGCCAGCAGTTACTCGCTGAGTAGATGGTATTTT CASSYSLSRWYF
NA TRBJ1-6 NA TRBV6-5 TGTGCCAGCAGCCGAGGTGGCGGGTCGATTGATTCACCCCTCCACTTT CASSRGGGSIDSPLHF
TRBD2 TRBJ2-5 few TRBV7-3 TGTGCCAGCAGCCCAAACGGGGGGGCAGAGACCCAGTACTTC CASSPNGGAETQYF
TRBD1 TRBJ1-2 few TRBV5-1 TGCGCCAGCAGCTTGGGGACGCGGACAGGGATAATTTATGGCTACACCTTC CASSLGTRTGIIYGYTF
TRBD1 TRBJ2-1 NA TRBV18 TGTGCCAGCTCACTCTCCCGGGACAGTATGCTGAGCTCCTACAATGAGCAGTTCTTC CASSLSRDSMLSSYNEQFF
TRBD1 TRBJ1-1 NA TRBV5-1 TGCGCCAGCAGTCAACAGGGGATGAACACTGAAGCTTTCTTT CASSQQGMNTEAFF
NA TRBJ2-3 NA TRBV4-1 TGCGCCAGCAGCCGGAAGTGGGACTTCACAGATACGCAGTATTTT CASSRKWDFTDTQYF